This is a list of T cell receptor beta chains from one sample in a study of early T cells in non-severe SARS-CoV-2 infection. TCRdb re-derived calls from the 5' RACE reads in MiXCR, one entry per CDR3 protein. The data show some 64,000 distinct CDR3 sequences, about 13% seen once. The material sequenced was whole blood. These receptors all come from an adult who was a healthcare worker with PCR-confirmed SARS-CoV-2 infection or an uninfected control (not recorded which). The CDR3 runs from the conserved cysteine through the conserved F or W. The D gene is left open where the match is weak. The size entry is marked missing in some rows and otherwise reads once, few, many or a size class.

len	v_gene	abundance	j_gene	d_gene	CDR3aa	CDR3nt
16	TRBV7-2	once	TRBJ2-2	NA	CASSLDSGRNTGELFF	TGTGCCAGCAGCTTAGATTCGGGCAGGAACACCGGGGAGCTGTTTTTT
14	TRBV6-1	many	TRBJ1-1	NA	CASSALQGSTEAFF	TGTGCCAGCAGTGCCCTACAGGGTAGCACTGAAGCTTTCTTT
13	TRBV4-1	NA	TRBJ1-2	NA	CASSQEYLDGYTF	TGCGCCAGCAGCCAAGAATATCTGGATGGCTACACCTTC
15	TRBV6-1	NA	TRBJ2-2	TRBD2	CASSFGTSGPGELFF	TGTGCCAGCAGTTTCGGGACTAGCGGACCCGGGGAGCTGTTTTTT
16	TRBV7-8	few	TRBJ1-2	TRBD1	CASSARSQGAGYGYTF	TGTGCCAGCAGCGCGCGTTCCCAGGGGGCTGGGTATGGCTACACCTTC
15	TRBV10-3	few	TRBJ2-7	TRBD2	CAISEGLAGVGEQYF	TGTGCCATCAGTGAGGGTCTAGCGGGAGTAGGGGAGCAGTACTTC
13	TRBV2	NA	TRBJ2-1	NA	CASSEWQGGEQFF	TGTGCCAGCAGTGAATGGCAGGGAGGTGAGCAGTTCTTC
16	TRBV2	many	TRBJ2-4	TRBD2	CASSELAGLAKNIQYF	TGTGCCAGCAGTGAACTAGCGGGTTTAGCCAAAAACATTCAGTACTTC
14	TRBV20-1	many	TRBJ1-6	NA	CSASDRRADSPLHF	TGCAGTGCTAGTGACAGGCGAGCTGATTCACCCCTCCACTTT
14	TRBV6-1	few	TRBJ2-7	TRBD2	CASTSGSLPGEQYF	TGTGCCAGCACTAGCGGGAGCCTACCCGGAGAGCAGTACTTC
14	TRBV20-1	NA	TRBJ2-7	NA	CSSAPRGLPYEQYF	TGCAGTTCGGCTCCCCGGGGACTTCCCTACGAGCAGTACTTC
16	TRBV3-1	many	TRBJ2-1	TRBD2	CASSRLADSSYNEQFF	TGTGCCAGCAGCCGACTAGCCGACTCCTCCTACAATGAGCAGTTCTTC
11	TRBV10-3	few	TRBJ2-6	NA	CASRGANVLTF	TGTGCCTCTAGGGGGGCCAACGTCCTGACTTTC